This T cell receptor (beta chain) came from a study of blood T cell repertoires in COVID-19. TCRdb's copy holds only in-frame clones and misses some; the assay was immunoSEQ multiplex PCR. The sample lists about 130,000 clones, around 86% occurring once. The germline V and J ends were trimmed by 5 bases and 8 bases, with 19 bases remaining between them. The CDR3 totals 15 residues. Germline-derived CDR1 and CDR2 are KGHSH and LQKENI. The sequencing sample was made of peripheral blood. This chain uses TRBV18 with TRBJ1-3; possible D gene TRBD1, 6 bases. The sequence was obtained from a man older than 75 with active or convalescent COVID-19. CDR3 bases: TGTGCCAGCTCAACCAGCGGGGGCATGGGAGACACCATATATTTT. This sequence encodes CASSTSGGMGDTIYF.